The 10 T cell receptor beta chains reported below all come from one sample, sequenced in a study of blood T cell repertoires in COVID-19. Profiled with immunoSEQ multiplex PCR; TCRdb holds only in-frame clones, not every one. This repertoire shows roughly 120,000 clones, around 88% found once; its top ten account for 0.75% to 0.9%. The material sequenced was peripheral blood. All receptors derive from a woman in her forties or fifties with active or convalescent COVID-19.

V gene TRBV24-1 combines with J gene TRBJ2-1; no clear D. The germline V gene has CDR1 KGHDR and CDR2 SFDVKD. The CDR3 has 13 residues. Trimming cost V 3 bases and J 6 bases, with 8 bases left between them. In nucleotides, the CDR3 is TGTGCCACCAGTGATCCCAACAGCAATGAGCAGTTCTTC. Translating gives CATSDPNSNEQFF.

V usage is TRBV6-4 and J usage is TRBJ1-5, with D possibly being TRBD1 (6 bases). Germline V lookup: CDR1 MRHNA, CDR2 SNTAGT. Trimming removed 5 bases at V and 2 bases at J, with 13 bases between. The CDR3 is 15 residues long. The CDR3: CASSPDSGGNQPQHF. CDR3 nucleotide sequence: TGTGCCAGCAGTCCGGACAGTGGTGGCAATCAGCCCCAGCATTTT.

Here the CDR3 DNA reads TGTGCCTGGAGGGTACTAGGGACTAGCGGGACCCACTCCTACGAGCAGTACTTC. Protein: CAWRVLGTSGTHSYEQYF. This rearrangement joins TRBV30 to TRBJ2-7, with 13 bases that match TRBD2. The CDR3 length is 18 residues. Germline V gene lookup returns CDR1 GTSNPN and CDR2 SVGIG (reference sequence). The V and J ends lost 3 bases and 0 bases, in that order; junction bases with no gene match: 11.

The chain carries TRBV13 and TRBJ1-2, with 9 positions matching TRBD1. Germline loops: CDR1 PRHDT, CDR2 FYEKMQ (reference sequence). CDR3 length: 16 residues. The V and J ends lost 2 bases and 5 bases, in that order; junction bases with no gene match: 9. The CDR3 sequence is CASSLFAGQGPYGYTF. In DNA, the CDR3 is TGTGCCAGCAGCTTATTCGCGGGACAGGGCCCTTATGGCTACACCTTC.

The chain joins TRBV6-2 or TRBV6-3 to TRBJ2-2; 12 bases align to TRBD2. The CDR3 contains 17 residues. V trimming: 4 bases; J trimming: 4 bases; junction bases outside the gene matches: 7. CDR1 is MNHEY and CDR2 is SVGEGT in the germline V gene. CDR3 sequence reads: CASSLGLAGLLTGELFF. The CDR3 bases are TGTGCCAGCAGTTTGGGACTAGCGGGCTTACTCACCGGGGAGCTGTTTTTT.

The chain recombines TRBV3-1 (or the pseudogene TRBV3-2) with TRBJ2-5, with D hard to call. The germline gives CDR1 LGHDT, CDR2 YNNKEL (reference sequence). Trimming pared 0 bases from V and 6 bases from J, leaving 5 bases between. CDR3 length: 12 amino acids. The CDR3 region has the DNA TGTGCCAGCAGCCAAGATCGTAAGACCCAGTACTTC. Its protein product is CASSQDRKTQYF.

The CDR3 DNA follows: TGCGCCAGCAGCCAAGTGGAGGGGGCTCTAGGCTACAATGAGCAGTTCTTC. Its translation is CASSQVEGALGYNEQFF. The chain has TRBV4-1 and TRBJ2-1; TRBD1 is a possible D gene (7 bases). The CDR3 totals 17 residues. V shed 1 base and J shed 3 bases, with 16 bases lying between them. CDR1 and CDR2 from the germline V gene are MGHRA and YSYEKL.

This clone was recorded only once. Written as DNA, the CDR3 is TGTGCCAGCACCCCCCAGGGGGCTGGCAATGAGCAGTTCTTC. Residues: CASTPQGAGNEQFF. The chain uses TRBV7-9 and TRBJ2-1, with TRBD1 matching 8 bases. CDR1 SEHNR and CDR2 FQNEAQ come from the germline V gene (reference sequence). V lost 7 bases and J lost 6; bases outside the gene matches: 8. CDR3 size: 14 residues. Together with reference TRBV7-9 and TRBJ2-1, the CDR3 gives the full variable domain: DTGVSQNPRHKITKRGQNVTFRCDPISEHNRLYWYRQTLGQGPEFLTYFQNEAQLEKSRLLSDRFSAERPKGSFSTLEIQRTEQGDSAMYLCASTPQGAGNEQFFGPGTRLTVL.

The gene calls are TRBV25-1 and TRBJ2-1, with 7 bases lining up with TRBD1. The CDR3 loop spans 15 amino acids. The trim removed 1 base at V and 4 bases at J, leaving 4 bases unmatched. Germline V lookup: CDR1 MGHDK, CDR2 SYGVNS. CDR3 amino acids: CASSESGGSYNEQFF. DNA of the CDR3: TGTGCCAGCAGTGAATCAGGGGGTTCATACAATGAGCAGTTCTTC.

The sample holds a few counts of this clone. The gene calls are TRBV25-1 and TRBJ1-4; D is unresolved. CDR1 is MGHDK, CDR2 SYGVNS, per germline. The CDR3 is 18 amino acids. The ends were cut back, 6 bases at V and 3 bases at J, with 23 bases in the middle. The CDR3 is CASRLQCGWFQPNEKLFF. DNA of the CDR3: TGTGCCAGCAGACTGCAGTGCGGGTGGTTCCAGCCTAATGAAAAACTGTTTTTT.